This is a list of T cell receptor beta chains from one sample in a study of CXCR3-negative and CXCR3-positive naive CD8 T cells. TCRdb reprocessed the 5' RACE reads and stores each CDR3 protein as one record, lacking DNA. This repertoire comprises 140,000 to 150,000 distinct CDR3 sequences; its ten largest clones make up about 0.27%. Sequenced: naive CXCR3+ CD8+ T cells from blood. The source is a human donor in good health. Some clones in this sample may be carry-over from other donors' samples. The CDR3 runs from the conserved cysteine through the conserved F or W. Fields, in order: J gene, V gene, CDR3 protein.

>TRBJ2-2|TRBV19
CASSPGGPGELFF
>TRBJ2-3|TRBV4-3
CASSQDLTDLFLSTDTQYF
>TRBJ2-1|TRBV20-1
CSARDWGNNEQFF
>TRBJ2-2|TRBV12-3/TRBV12-4
CAGGGQVPANTGELFF
>TRBJ2-7|TRBV21-1
CASSKGGLAYEQYF
>TRBJ2-7|TRBV7-6
CASSLEGNSYEQYF
>TRBJ2-3|TRBV6-2/TRBV6-3
CASSLAGSSTDTQYF
>TRBJ2-1|TRBV28
CASSRQGWGHNEQFF
>TRBJ2-7|TRBV5-1
CASSLDRGHEQYF
>TRBJ2-7|TRBV19
CATGQGAREQYF
>TRBJ2-3|TRBV7-2
CASSRLSGAGEDTQYF
>TRBJ1-5|TRBV4-1
CASSQGRGGDQPQHF
>TRBJ2-5|TRBV6-6
CASSYWREGETQYF
>TRBJ2-2|TRBV11-2
CASGRAGSTGELFF
>TRBJ2-7|TRBV27
CASSPIGTSGGVSYEQYF
>TRBJ2-1|TRBV7-9
CASNLSEQPYNEQFF
>TRBJ2-1|TRBV20-1
CSASSWVVRSTKDGYNEQFF
>TRBJ2-3|TRBV7-9
CASTTAEGRADTQYF
>TRBJ2-7|TRBV12-3/TRBV12-4
CASSPVLLAGEGYEQYF
>TRBJ2-1|TRBV19
CASRKTSGTYNEQFF
>TRBJ1-1|TRBV6-2/TRBV6-3
CASSPQGLNTEAFF
>TRBJ2-2|TRBV5-4
CASSTDRGSGELFF
>TRBJ1-1|TRBV18
CASSPQPGGTEAFF
>TRBJ1-1|TRBV5-5
CASSSTPFSAMNTEAFF
>TRBJ2-2|TRBV20-1
CSARVITGELFF
>TRBJ1-1|TRBV6-2/TRBV6-3
CASSYFGDTEAFF
>TRBJ2-7|TRBV9
CASSVAGPAYEQYF
>TRBJ2-5|TRBV4-3
CASSQDSSQETQYF
>TRBJ2-2|TRBV29-1
CSVERDEGTGELFF
>TRBJ2-1|TRBV19
CASSIFSGESYNEQFF
>TRBJ2-5|TRBV11-2
CASSLRPSGAETQYF
>TRBJ2-5|TRBV7-9
CASSFNRGETQYF
>TRBJ1-1|TRBV7-2
CASSATGGDTEAFF
>TRBJ1-3|TRBV28
CASSQTVTSGNTIYF
>TRBJ2-3|TRBV2
CASRGLAELEDTQYF
>TRBJ2-3|TRBV5-5
CASSLSPQGLDVTQYF
>TRBJ1-1|TRBV15
CATIGQGSTEAFF
>TRBJ2-5|TRBV21-1
CAINSGRSRQTQYF
>TRBJ2-7|TRBV29-1
CSVERDSGEQYF
>TRBJ2-7|TRBV9
CASSGVEDEQYF
>TRBJ2-7|TRBV9
CASSFTDGAGEQYF
>TRBJ1-1|TRBV2
CARGGTNTEAFF
>TRBJ2-1|TRBV28
CASSLLAGNYNEQFF
>TRBJ2-7|TRBV4-1
CASSQDYGLYEQYF
>TRBJ2-7|TRBV29-1
CSVEAPAGGLTYEQYF
>TRBJ1-1|TRBV5-1
CASSSWSGGKGTEAFF
>TRBJ2-1|TRBV7-9
CASSFGQAMNEQFF
>TRBJ2-1|TRBV7-2
CASSYSGRPYNEQFF
>TRBJ1-1|TRBV19
CASSVGTGTEAFF